This T cell receptor (beta chain) was recovered during a study of T-cell memory formation after mild COVID-19. General study findings and limits: Contracting CD8+ clones were enriched in EMRA, CD4+ mainly in CM and EM.

Note on this clonotype: As yet, its antigen is unknown.

The CDR3 has 16 amino acids. J lost 6 bases, V lost 1 base, and 7 bases had no gene match. Each CDR3 protein is one row after TCRdb ran MiXCR on the 5' RACE reads. This table has just over 400,000 distinct CDR3 sequences, 20% to 30% appearing once. The TCR comes from an adult woman who had mild COVID-19 (a few samples of this study predate the infection). Cell type and time point are not known. This chain joins TRBV12-3 or TRBV12-4 and TRBJ2-2; 8 nucleotides align to TRBD2. The sample was PBMCs or a T cell subset sorted from them (not recorded which). For the CDR3, the DNA is TGTGCCAGCAGTTTAGGGTTAGCGGGGCGGTCCGGGGAGCTGTTTTTT. It specifies CASSLGLAGRSGELFF.